This paragraph reports one T cell receptor (beta chain). Its antigen is unknown. This record belongs to a study of T-cell memory formation after mild COVID-19. General study points: Largely, contracting CD4+ clones fell within CM and EM, and contracting CD8+ clones within EMRA.

With constant-segment primers, 5'RACE yielded cDNA libraries of TCR alpha and TCR beta that carried sample barcodes and UMIs. TCRdb re-called the 5' RACE reads through MiXCR, storing one row per CDR3 protein. This sample has more than 100,000 distinct CDR3 sequences, with more than 15% found just once. Per germline, CDR1 SEHNR and CDR2 FQNEAQ (reference sequence). The V end lost 5 bases, the J end lost 0 bases, and 26 bases lay between the germline ends. This CDR3 region has 21 residues. Sequencing used PBMCs or a T cell subset sorted from them (not recorded which). The rearrangement uses TRBV7-9 and TRBJ1-6; D remains ambiguous. This TCR was recovered from a man aged 18 to 29 who had mild COVID-19 (a few samples of this study predate the infection). Cell type and time point are not known. As DNA, the CDR3 is TGTGCCAGCAGCCGCCGAAGCGGAGTCCCCTCGGCCAGCTCCTATAATTCACCCCTCCACTTT. This gives the protein CASSRRSGVPSASSYNSPLHF.